A single sample gave rise to the 24 T cell receptor beta chains below, sequenced in a study of Graves' ophthalmopathy and Graves' hyperthyroidism. Researchers took RNA transcripts and amplified TCR beta CDR3 regions from them. An opening RT-PCR round employed HTBI primers and preceded a second-round multiplex PCR. Each CDR3 protein is one row after TCRdb ran MiXCR on the multiplex PCR reads. The table includes approximately 460,000 distinct CDR3 sequences, roughly 14% detected once. The sample taken for sequencing was blood. These receptors originate from a young woman with Graves' ophthalmopathy.

This clonotype was observed many times. The DNA is omitted, as the CDR3 cannot be located on it reliably, and the CDR3 follows TCRdb's listing. V is TRBV6-5 and J is TRBJ1-1. Looked up from germline, CDR1 is MNHEY and CDR2 is SVGAGI. The CDR3 is 12 amino acids long, termini counted. This CDR3 is CASSSSRNEAFF.

The J gene is TRBJ2-5, the V gene TRBV27, with D perhaps TRBD2 (5 bases). V lost 1 base and J 4 bases, leaving 13 bases between the germline ends. This CDR3 has 15 residues. Germline-derived CDR1 and CDR2 are MNHEY and SMNVEV (reference sequence). DNA for the CDR3: TGTGCCAGCAGTTTATATGGCCCAGAGGGAGAGACCCAGTACTTC. Protein: CASSLYGPEGETQYF.

This clonotype was seen many times. This chain uses TRBV6-1 with TRBJ1-6; D gene unclear. CDR3 length: 14 amino acids. V was shortened by 1 base and J by 7 bases, with 8 bases between the two germline ends. The V gene's germline CDR1 is MNHNS and CDR2 SASEGT. The CDR3 here is CASSEGAENSPLHF. CDR3 DNA sequence: TGTGCCAGCAGTGAAGGGGCAGAGAATTCACCCCTCCACTTT.

This clonotype came up many times. This chain links TRBV12-3 or TRBV12-4 with TRBJ2-7, with 8 bases aligning to TRBD2. The CDR3 extends over 15 amino acids. Germline trimming cut 3 bases from V and 5 bases from J; bases unmatched to any gene: 9. Here the CDR3 reads CASSFHPSGRDEQYF. The CDR3 nucleotides are TGTGCCAGCAGTTTCCATCCTAGCGGGCGGGACGAGCAGTACTTC.

At least ten counts were recorded for this clonotype. The rearrangement links TRBV5-1 to TRBJ2-7, with 8 bases matching TRBD1. In germline, CDR1 is SGHRS, CDR2 YFSETQ. V shed 1 base, J shed 3 bases, and the junction held 12 bases outside the gene matches. The CDR3 loop spans 17 amino acids. CDR3 coding DNA: TGCGCCAGCAGCTTGAGTCCCTCGACAGGGGTACTCTACGAGCAGTACTTC. Its translation is CASSLSPSTGVLYEQYF. The full variable domain, with the rest looked up from reference TRBV5-1 and TRBJ2-7, is KAGVTQTPRYLIKTRGQQVTLSCSPISGHRSVSWYQQTPGQGLQFLFEYFSETQRNKGNFPGRFSGRQFSNSRSEMNVSTLELGDSALYLCASSLSPSTGVLYEQYFGPGTRLTVT.

The gene calls are TRBV5-1 and TRBJ2-7; D unresolved. Germline CDR1 and CDR2: SGHRS and YFSETQ. The CDR3 sequence is 15 residues long. V lost 3 bases, J lost 0 bases, and 13 bases lay in between. CDR3 nucleotides: TGCGCCAGCAGCTCTGCTGCACGGTACTCCTACGAGCAGTACTTC. It translates to CASSSAARYSYEQYF.

In this sample, this clonotype turned up many times. The rearrangement links TRBV7-9 to TRBJ2-2; 9 nucleotides align to TRBD1. V shed 5 bases, J shed 5 bases, and the junction held 3 bases outside the gene matches. Germline CDR1 is SEHNR and CDR2 is FQNEAQ (reference sequence). There are 14 residues in the CDR3. The CDR3 region has the DNA TGTGCCAGCAGCCGACAGGGGGATACCGGGGAGCTGTTTTTT. Translating it yields CASSRQGDTGELFF.

V gene TRBV20-1 combines with J gene TRBJ2-2, with a tentative D call TRBD2 (6 bases). Germline V gene lookup returns CDR1 DFQATT and CDR2 SNEGSKA (reference sequence). The ends were cut back, 3 bases at V and 3 bases at J, with 14 bases in the middle. CDR3 length: 15 amino acids. CDR3 DNA sequence: TGCAGTGCTAGGGACTATCAGGTCGACACCGGGGAGCTGTTTTTT. Its translation: CSARDYQVDTGELFF.

This clonotype was observed a few times. This sequence joins TRBV29-1 and TRBJ1-6; TRBD1 matches 9 bases. Germline V CDR1 and CDR2: SQVTM, ANQGSEA. V shed 7 bases and J 4 bases; nucleotides not matched to a gene: 8. The CDR3 runs to 15 residues. Here the CDR3 DNA reads TGCAGCGCCCCGGTGGGGACAGGGTATAATTCACCCCTCCACTTT. Its translation is CSAPVGTGYNSPLHF.

This clonotype has at least ten counts. The chain joins TRBV12-3 or TRBV12-4 to TRBJ2-2; unclear D gene. This CDR3 has 14 amino acids. V gave up 1 base and J gave up 7 bases, with 10 bases separating them. The CDR3 DNA reads as TGTGCCAGCAGTTTAGTGTCCTTTTACGGGGAGCTGTTTTTT. Translation gives CASSLVSFYGELFF.

In its sample, this clonotype was seen once. This chain connects TRBV12-3 or TRBV12-4 to TRBJ1-1; D gene uncertain. Trimming stripped 4 bases from V and 2 bases from J, with 17 bases between. The CDR3 loop spans 16 amino acids. CDR3 in amino acids: CASSSFRDNPNTEAFF. CDR3 DNA: TGTGCCAGCAGTTCATTTAGGGATAACCCCAACACTGAAGCTTTCTTT.

This clonotype came up many times. A junction boundary mismatches the germline segment, possibly from a read error. The CDR3 sequence: CASKIGQDGDTGELLF. CDR3 in DNA: TGTGCCAGCAAGATTGGACAGGATGGGGACACCGGGGAGCTGCTTTTT. The chain recombines TRBV6-2 or TRBV6-3 with TRBJ2-2; 7 bases match TRBD1. The CDR3 sequence is 16 residues long. Germline CDR1 is MNHEY and CDR2 is SVGEGT.

Many counts were recorded for this clonotype. The J gene is TRBJ2-7, the V gene TRBV5-1; 7 nucleotides match TRBD1. Germline V gene data show CDR1 as SGHRS and CDR2 as YFSETQ. V shed 0 bases, J shed 2 bases, and the junction held 5 bases outside the gene matches. The CDR3 has 15 residues. As DNA, the CDR3 is TGCGCCAGCAGCTTGGCCCCGGGACAGACCTACGAGCAGTACTTC. Its translation: CASSLAPGQTYEQYF.

This clonotype was recorded many times. The chain employs TRBV20-1 and TRBJ2-7, with TRBD2 matching over 7 bases. V dropped 3 bases and J dropped 0; count of bases not matched to a gene: 5. In germline, CDR1 is DFQATT, CDR2 SNEGSKA (reference sequence). This CDR3 is 14 amino acids long. CDR3 nucleotides: TGCAGTGCTAGCGCTGGGACTACCTCCTACGAGCAGTACTTC. Residues: CSASAGTTSYEQYF.

This clonotype was recorded at least ten times. The chain carries TRBV24-1 and TRBJ1-2; D is unresolved. This CDR3 comprises 14 residues. Trimming shortened V by 4 bases and J by 0 bases, and 8 bases separated the two germline ends. Per the germline V gene, CDR1 is KGHDR and CDR2 is SFDVKD. As DNA, the CDR3 is TGTGCCACCAGTGAAGACGGAACTAACTATGGCTACACCTTC. This gives the protein CATSEDGTNYGYTF.

V and J are TRBV28 and TRBJ1-1; D is ambiguous. Germline V gives CDR1 MDHEN, CDR2 SYDVKM. V dropped 3 bases and J dropped 1 base, with 12 bases sitting between them. The CDR3 totals 15 residues. CDR3 DNA: TGTGCCAGCAGTTTGAAAAGGGTGTGGAACACTGAAGCTTTCTTT. Protein product: CASSLKRVWNTEAFF.

This clonotype has at least ten counts. The V call is TRBV6-1, the J call TRBJ1-5, with 8 bases aligning to TRBD1. Germline V lookup: CDR1 MNHNS, CDR2 SASEGT. The V segment lost 6 bases and the J segment 6 bases; nucleotides outside the gene matches: 10. The CDR3 has 15 amino acids. CDR3 DNA sequence: TGTGCCAGCAGACGCCAGGGGGCTCGTTCTCAGCCCCAGCATTTT. Amino acid sequence: CASRRQGARSQPQHF.

Comment on this clonotype: No conserved phenylalanine or tryptophan is present at the end of the CDR3, so a read error is the likely explanation. V and J are TRBV28 and TRBJ1-2; a weak D match, TRBD1 (5 bases). V lost 7 bases, J lost 4 bases, and 13 bases lay in between. This CDR3 region has 13 residues. Looked up from germline, CDR1 is MDHEN and CDR2 is SYDVKM. Here the CDR3 DNA reads TGTGCCAGCAAGGCAAGACAGTTCTATGGCTACACCTAC. This translates into CASKARQFYGYTY.

This clonotype was counted many times. The chain employs TRBV12-3 or TRBV12-4 and TRBJ1-5; a possible D gene is TRBD1 (5 bases). Trimming left V 4 bases short and J 0 bases short, with 13 bases between. This CDR3 comprises 16 residues. The CDR3 region has the DNA TGTGCCAGCAGTTCCGACGGGACTTATAGCAATCAGCCCCAGCATTTT. It translates to CASSSDGTYSNQPQHF.

This clonotype was observed many times. J is TRBJ2-5 and V is TRBV12-3 or TRBV12-4; the D gene is possibly TRBD2 (5 bases). V was shortened by 10 bases and J by 0 bases, with 12 bases between the two germline ends. The CDR3 extends over 13 amino acids. The CDR3 reads CATAEEYQETQYF. CDR3 coding DNA: TGTGCCACGGCGGAGGAGTACCAAGAGACCCAGTACTTC.

This clonotype was recorded many times. The genes are TRBV12-3 or TRBV12-4 and TRBJ2-7, with D perhaps TRBD2 (6 bases). The length of the CDR3 is 17 residues. V was cut by 3 bases and J by 3 bases, with 21 bases left in between. Written as DNA, the CDR3 is TGTGCCAGCAGTTTTAACGTGGGAGGCACCTCCGGCTACGAGCAGTACTTC. Translation gives CASSFNVGGTSGYEQYF.

This clonotype was recorded many times. This chain links TRBV28 with TRBJ2-7, with D possibly being TRBD1 or TRBD2 (6 bases each). With 3 bases removed from V and 0 bases from J, the gap between germline ends came to 12 bases. Germline V lookup: CDR1 MDHEN, CDR2 SYDVKM. The CDR3 covers 15 residues. The CDR3 sequence: CASSFRGVSSYEQYF. The CDR3 DNA reads TGTGCCAGCAGTTTTAGGGGGGTTTCCTCCTACGAGCAGTACTTC.

CDR3 DNA sequence: TGCGCCAGCAGCAGAGAAGGGACTAGGAGCTCCTACGAGCAGTACTTC. It specifies CASSREGTRSSYEQYF. The V gene is TRBV5-1, the J gene TRBJ2-7; 8 bases fit TRBD2. Trimming took 4 bases from V and 0 from J; bases not matched to a gene: 9. The length of the CDR3 is 16 residues. CDR1 SGHRS and CDR2 YFSETQ come from the germline V gene.

This clonotype appeared many times. The chain recombines TRBV30 with TRBJ1-1; 7 nucleotides agree with TRBD1. Germline values: CDR1 GTSNPN, CDR2 SVGIG (reference sequence). J lost 1 base, V lost 5 bases, and 1 base had no gene match. The CDR3 runs to 12 residues. This CDR3 is CAWYRGNTEAFF. The CDR3 DNA is TGTGCCTGGTACAGGGGGAACACTGAAGCTTTCTTT.